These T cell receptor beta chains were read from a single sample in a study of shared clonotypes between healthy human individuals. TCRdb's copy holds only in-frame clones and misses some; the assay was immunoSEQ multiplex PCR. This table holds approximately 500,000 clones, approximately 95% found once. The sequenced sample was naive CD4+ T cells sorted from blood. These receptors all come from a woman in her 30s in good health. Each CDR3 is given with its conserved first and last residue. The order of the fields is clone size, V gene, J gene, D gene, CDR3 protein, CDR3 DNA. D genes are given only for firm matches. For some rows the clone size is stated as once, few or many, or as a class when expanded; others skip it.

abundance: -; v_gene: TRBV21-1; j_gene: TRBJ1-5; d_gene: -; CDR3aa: CASSKARRLREGNSNQPQHF; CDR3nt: TGTGCCAGCAGCAAAGCGCGGCGGTTAAGGGAGGGAAATAGCAATCAGCCCCAGCATTTT
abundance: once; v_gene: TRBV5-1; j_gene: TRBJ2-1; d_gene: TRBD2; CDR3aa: CASARTSGESYNEQFF; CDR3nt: TGCGCCAGCGCAAGGACTAGCGGGGAGTCCTACAATGAGCAGTTCTTC
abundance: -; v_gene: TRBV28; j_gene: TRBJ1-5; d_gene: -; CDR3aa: CASSRDRVGPQHF; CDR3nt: TGTGCCAGCAGTAGGGACCGAGTGGGGCCCCAGCATTTT
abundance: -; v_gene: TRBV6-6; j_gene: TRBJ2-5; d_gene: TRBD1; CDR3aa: CASSHTDRQETQYF; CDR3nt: TGTGCCAGCAGTCACACGGACAGGCAAGAGACCCAGTACTTC
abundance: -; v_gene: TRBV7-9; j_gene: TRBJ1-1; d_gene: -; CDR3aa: CASSRSAGVTEAFF; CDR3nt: TGTGCCAGCAGTCGGTCCGCAGGGGTCACTGAAGCTTTCTTT
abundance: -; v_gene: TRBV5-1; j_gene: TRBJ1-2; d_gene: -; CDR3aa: CASSFSGKDGYTF; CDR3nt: TGCGCCAGCAGCTTCTCAGGGAAGGATGGCTACACCTTC
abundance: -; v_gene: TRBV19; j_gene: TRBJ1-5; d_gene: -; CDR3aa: CASSIRADSSNQPQHF; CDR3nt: TGTGCCAGTAGTATAAGGGCAGATTCTAGCAATCAGCCCCAGCATTTT
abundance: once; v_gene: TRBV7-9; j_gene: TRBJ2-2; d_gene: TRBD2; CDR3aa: CASSHGLAGDLGELFF; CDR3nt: TGTGCCAGCAGCCATGGACTAGCGGGAGATCTGGGGGAGCTGTTTTTT
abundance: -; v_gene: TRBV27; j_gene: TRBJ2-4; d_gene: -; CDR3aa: CASSLSYALSAKNIQYF; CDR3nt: TGTGCCAGCAGTTTATCGTATGCTCTTTCAGCCAAAAACATTCAGTACTTC
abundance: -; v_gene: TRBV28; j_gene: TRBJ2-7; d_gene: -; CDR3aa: CASLTAGQLNEQYF; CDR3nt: TGTGCCAGCCTCACAGCGGGCCAGTTAAACGAGCAGTACTTC
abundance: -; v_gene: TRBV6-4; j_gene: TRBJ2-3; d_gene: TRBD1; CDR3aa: CATGQGDTDTQYF; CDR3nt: TGTGCCACTGGACAGGGTGATACAGATACGCAGTATTTT
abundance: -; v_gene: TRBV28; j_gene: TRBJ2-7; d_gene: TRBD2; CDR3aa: CASSSHLGGNEQYF; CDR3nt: TGTGCCAGCAGTTCACATCTGGGGGGGAACGAGCAGTACTTC
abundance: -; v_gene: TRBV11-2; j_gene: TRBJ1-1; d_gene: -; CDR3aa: CASSLGVYTEAFF; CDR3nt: TGTGCCAGCAGCTTAGGGGTTTACACTGAAGCTTTCTTT
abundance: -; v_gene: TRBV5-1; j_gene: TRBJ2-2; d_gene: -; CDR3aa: CASTPLLRSGTVSAGELFF; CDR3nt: TGCGCCAGCACCCCGCTACTTCGGTCGGGGACCGTAAGCGCCGGGGAGCTGTTTTTT
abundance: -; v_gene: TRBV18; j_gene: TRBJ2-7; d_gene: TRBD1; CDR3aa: CASSFRTGTEYEQYF; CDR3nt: TGTGCCAGCTCATTTCGGACAGGGACGGAATACGAGCAGTACTTC
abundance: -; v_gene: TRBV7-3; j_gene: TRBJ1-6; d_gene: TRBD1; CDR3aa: CASSFGTVHSPLHF; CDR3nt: TGTGCCAGCAGCTTCGGGACAGTTCATTCACCCCTCCACTTT
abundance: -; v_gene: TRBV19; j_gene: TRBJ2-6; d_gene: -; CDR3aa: CASSIMAIGFSGANVLTF; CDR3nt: TGTGCCAGTAGTATAATGGCCATAGGGTTCTCTGGGGCCAACGTCCTGACTTTC
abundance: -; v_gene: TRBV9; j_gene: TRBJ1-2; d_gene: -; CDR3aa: CASSSGTRGDYGYTF; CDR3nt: TGTGCCAGCAGCTCCGGGACCAGGGGAGACTATGGCTACACCTTC
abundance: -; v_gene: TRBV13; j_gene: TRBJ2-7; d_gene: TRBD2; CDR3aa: CASSPRFSGKYEQYF; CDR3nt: TGTGCCAGCAGCCCCCGGTTTAGCGGGAAATACGAGCAGTACTTC
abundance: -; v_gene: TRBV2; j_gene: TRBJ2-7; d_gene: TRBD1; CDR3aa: CASSGQGSSYEQYF; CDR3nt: TGTGCCAGCAGTGGACAGGGAAGCTCCTACGAGCAGTACTTC
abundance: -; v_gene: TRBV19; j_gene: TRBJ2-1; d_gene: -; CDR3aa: CASSIDGRREQFF; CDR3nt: TGTGCCAGTAGTATAGACGGCCGCAGGGAGCAGTTCTTC
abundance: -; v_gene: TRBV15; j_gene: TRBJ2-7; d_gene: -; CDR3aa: CATSRDFSYEQYF; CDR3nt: TGTGCCACCAGCAGAGATTTCTCCTACGAGCAGTACTTC
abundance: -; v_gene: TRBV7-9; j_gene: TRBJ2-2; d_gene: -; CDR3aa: CASSLESPANTGELFF; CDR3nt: TGTGCCAGCAGCTTAGAATCTCCAGCGAACACCGGGGAGCTGTTTTTT
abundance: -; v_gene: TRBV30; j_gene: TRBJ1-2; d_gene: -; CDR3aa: CAWTGQSYGYTF; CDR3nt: TGTGCCTGGACCGGCCAGAGCTATGGCTACACCTTC
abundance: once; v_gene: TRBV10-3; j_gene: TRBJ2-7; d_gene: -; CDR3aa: CASHGMASSYEQYF; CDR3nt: TGTGCCTCCCACGGGATGGCGAGCTCCTACGAGCAGTACTTC
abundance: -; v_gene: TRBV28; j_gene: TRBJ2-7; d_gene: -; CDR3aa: CASSSPGPEYEQYF; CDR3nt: TGTGCCAGCAGTTCCCCGGGACCAGAATACGAGCAGTACTTC
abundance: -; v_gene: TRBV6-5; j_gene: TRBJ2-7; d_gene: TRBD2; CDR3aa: CASSYSEAGDYEQYF; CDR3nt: TGTGCCAGCAGTTACTCTGAGGCGGGAGACTACGAGCAGTACTTC
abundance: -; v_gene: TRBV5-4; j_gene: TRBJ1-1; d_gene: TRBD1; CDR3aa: CASSSLQGRRTEAFF; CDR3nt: TGTGCCAGCAGCTCCTTACAGGGGCGGCGGACTGAAGCTTTCTTT
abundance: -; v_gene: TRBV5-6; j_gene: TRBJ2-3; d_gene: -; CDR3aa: CASSLGRTDTQYF; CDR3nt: TGTGCCAGCAGCCTGGGACGCACAGATACGCAGTATTTT
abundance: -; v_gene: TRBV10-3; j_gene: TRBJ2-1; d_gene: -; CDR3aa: CATSRGVFDEQFF; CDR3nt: TGTGCCACCTCGCGAGGGGTTTTCGATGAGCAGTTCTTC
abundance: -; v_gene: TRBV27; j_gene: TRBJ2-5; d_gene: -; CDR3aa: CASSLGTRAQETQYF; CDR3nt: TGTGCCAGCAGTTTAGGTACGAGGGCACAAGAGACCCAGTACTTC